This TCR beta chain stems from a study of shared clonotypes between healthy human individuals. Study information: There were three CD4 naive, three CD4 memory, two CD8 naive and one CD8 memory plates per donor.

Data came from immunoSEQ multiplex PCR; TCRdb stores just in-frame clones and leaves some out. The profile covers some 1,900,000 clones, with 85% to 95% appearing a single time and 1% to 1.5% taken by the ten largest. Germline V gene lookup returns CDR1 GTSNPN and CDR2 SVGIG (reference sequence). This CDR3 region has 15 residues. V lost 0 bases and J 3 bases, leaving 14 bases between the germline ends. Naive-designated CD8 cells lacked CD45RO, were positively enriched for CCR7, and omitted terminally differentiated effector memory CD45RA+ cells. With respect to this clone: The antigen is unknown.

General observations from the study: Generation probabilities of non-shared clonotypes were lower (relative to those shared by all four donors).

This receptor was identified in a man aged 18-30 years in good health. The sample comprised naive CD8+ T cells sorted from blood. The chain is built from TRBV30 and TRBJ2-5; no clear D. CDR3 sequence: CAWSVGNGPKETQYF. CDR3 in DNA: TGTGCCTGGAGTGTGGGGAACGGCCCTAAAGAGACCCAGTACTTC.